A single sample gave rise to the 31 T cell receptor beta chains below, sequenced in a study of graft-versus-host responses after intestinal transplantation. TCRdb's table, derived via immunoSEQ multiplex PCR, lists solely in-frame clones and lacks some. The sample lists tens of thousands of clones, approximately 33% occurring once. The authors seeded 200,000 CFSE-labeled responder cells together with 200,000 irradiated stimulator cells tagged with violet dye. The sequencing used alloreactive CD8+ T cells from a mixed lymphocyte reaction culture, collected before intestinal transplant. This sample's subset: CFSE-low proliferating T cells sorted from roughly six-day pre-transplant mixed lymphocyte reaction (GvH or HvG direction). These receptor sequences come from a human patient who received an intestinal transplant.

The chain uses TRBV20-1 and TRBJ1-3, with D hard to call. Germline CDR1 and CDR2: DFQATT and SNEGSKA (reference sequence). This CDR3 has 11 residues. The germline V and J ends were trimmed by 1 base and 4 bases, with 2 bases remaining between them. CDR3 sequence reads: CSARGGNTIYF. The DNA of the CDR3 is TGCAGTGCTAGAGGCGGAAACACCATATATTTT.

The rearrangement uses TRBV30 and TRBJ2-5, with 7 bases aligning to TRBD2. Per germline, CDR1 GTSNPN and CDR2 SVGIG (reference sequence). V shed 0 bases and J 5 bases; nucleotides not matched to a gene: 3. This CDR3 has 13 residues. CDR3 sequence (DNA): TGTGCCTGGAGTGTTTGGGGGGGGGAGACCCAGTACTTC. Protein product: CAWSVWGGETQYF.

The V and J genes are TRBV6-6 and TRBJ2-2; 7 nucleotides agree with TRBD1. The CDR3 covers 15 residues. Trimming at V came to 2 bases and at J to 4 bases, leaving 4 bases not matched to a gene. Germline V gene lookup returns CDR1 MNHNY and CDR2 SVGAGI (reference sequence). The CDR3 coding sequence is TGTGCCAGCAGTTACCTGGGACAGCCCACCGGGGAGCTGTTTTTT. As protein: CASSYLGQPTGELFF.

The gene calls are TRBV9 and TRBJ1-1; possibly TRBD1 for D (5 bases). Germline values: CDR1 SGDLS, CDR2 YYNGEE. The CDR3 sequence is 17 residues long. The V end was cut by 0 bases, the J end by 0 bases, with 15 bases between. CDR3 residues: CASSVEGTYGLNTEAFF. CDR3 nucleotides: TGTGCCAGCAGCGTAGAGGGGACCTACGGACTGAACACTGAAGCTTTCTTT. Full variable domain (remainder filled in from reference TRBV9 and TRBJ1-1): DSGVTQTPKHLITATGQRVTLRCSPRSGDLSVYWYQQSLDQGLQFLIQYYNGEERAKGNILERFSAQQFPDLHSELNLSSLELGDSALYFCASSVEGTYGLNTEAFFGQGTRLTVV.

The J gene is TRBJ1-4, the V gene TRBV4-1; D not certain. The V and J ends lost 0 bases and 8 bases respectively, with 25 bases between them. Germline CDR1 and CDR2: MGHRA and YSYEKL. The CDR3 has 19 residues. The CDR3 DNA is TGCGCCAGCAGCCAAGAAATGTTCGTTACAGCCCAAACGCGGGAAAAACTGTTTTTT. Its protein product is CASSQEMFVTAQTREKLFF.

This chain uses TRBV29-1 with TRBJ1-2, with 7 bases that match TRBD1. Germline trimming cut 1 base from V and 5 bases from J; bases unmatched to any gene: 4. CDR3 length equals 13 residues. Germline CDR1 reads SQVTM; CDR2 reads ANQGSEA. CDR3 sequence (DNA): TGCAGCGTTGAAGCCCAGGGGGGTTATGGCTACACCTTC. It encodes CSVEAQGGYGYTF.

This clone was counted a few times. This rearrangement joins TRBV27 to TRBJ2-1; no firm D call. The CDR3 has 13 amino acids. V lost 4 bases to trimming and J lost 2 bases, with 6 bases between them. Germline V gene data show CDR1 as MNHEY and CDR2 as SMNVEV (reference sequence). The CDR3 DNA follows: TGTGCCAGCAGTTACGGAACCTACAATGAGCAGTTCTTC. It encodes CASSYGTYNEQFF.

This sequence joins TRBV6-6 and TRBJ2-7, with TRBD1 matching over 8 bases. The CDR3 is 15 amino acids. Germline V lookup: CDR1 MNHNY, CDR2 SVGAGI (reference sequence). V lost 2 bases to trimming and J lost 5 bases; unmatched junction nucleotides: 8. CDR3 residues: CASSYVLGQGDEQYF. For the CDR3, the DNA is TGTGCCAGCAGTTACGTTTTAGGACAGGGTGACGAGCAGTACTTC.

There are a few counts of this clone. This chain uses TRBV7-2 with TRBJ1-2; D may be TRBD1 (5 bases). From germline, CDR1 is SGHTA and CDR2 FQGNSA. Trimming left V 2 bases short and J 1 base short, with 11 bases between. The CDR3 totals 15 residues. The CDR3 is CASSLRGAGNYGYTF. CDR3 sequence (DNA): TGTGCCAGCAGCTTAAGAGGGGCAGGTAACTATGGCTACACCTTC.

This clone is categorized as medium-sized (0.01 to 0.1%). Here the CDR3 reads CSVYGDGYTF. The CDR3 region has the DNA TGCAGCGTGTATGGGGATGGCTACACCTTC. The chain has TRBV29-1 and TRBJ1-2; no reliable D call. V was shortened by 6 bases and J by 6 bases, with 8 bases between the two germline ends. Germline CDR1 and CDR2: SQVTM and ANQGSEA. This CDR3 has 10 residues.

V usage is TRBV6-6 and J usage is TRBJ2-7; the D gene is possibly TRBD1 (6 bases). CDR1 is MNHNY and CDR2 is SVGAGI in the germline V gene (reference sequence). With 6 bases removed from V and 1 base from J, the gap between germline ends came to 13 bases. The CDR3 consists of 14 residues. The CDR3 region is CASSPGQFSYEQYF. In DNA form, the CDR3 reads TGTGCCAGCAGCCCCGGACAGTTTTCCTACGAGCAGTACTTC.

The rearrangement joins TRBV6-5 to TRBJ2-1, with D possibly being TRBD1 (6 bases). There are 14 residues in the CDR3. The germline V gene encodes CDR1 MNHEY and CDR2 SVGAGI. Trimming removed 4 bases at V and 7 bases at J, with 14 bases between. The CDR3 nucleotides read TGTGCCAGCAGTTTTCTAAACAGGGAAAATGAGCAGTTCTTC. Translated: CASSFLNRENEQFF.

The chain joins TRBV5-1 to TRBJ2-1; TRBD1 aligns across 8 bases. The germline V gene encodes CDR1 SGHRS and CDR2 YFSETQ. This CDR3 is 14 amino acids long. After removal of 0 bases from V and 5 bases from J, the junction contained 1 base not matched to a gene. The CDR3 loop is CASSLGTGHNEQFF. Here the CDR3 DNA reads TGCGCCAGCAGCTTGGGGACAGGGCACAATGAGCAGTTCTTC.

This rearrangement joins TRBV10-3 to TRBJ2-7; no firm D call. V lost 6 bases and J 4 bases, leaving 13 bases between the germline ends. The length of the CDR3 is 13 residues. Germline CDR1 is ENHRY and CDR2 is SYGVKD. In nucleotides, the CDR3 is TGTGCCATCAGGGACGACTCCTTGTACGAGCAGTACTTC. Amino acid sequence: CAIRDDSLYEQYF.

This clone appeared a single time. This chain uses TRBV28 with TRBJ2-2; TRBD1 matches 8 bases. The V gene's germline CDR1 is MDHEN and CDR2 SYDVKM. The CDR3 runs to 23 residues. J lost 4 bases, V lost 1 base, and 26 bases had no gene match. CDR3 nucleotides: TGTGCCAGCAGTTTATCCCTAAAGCCGGGACAGGCTTTTGTTTGGACTATCACCGGGGAGCTGTTTTTT. Its translation: CASSLSLKPGQAFVWTITGELFF.

The table lists this clone with a few counts. The J gene is TRBJ2-3, the V gene TRBV6-5; TRBD2 agrees at 11 bases. This CDR3 region has 15 residues. Per germline, CDR1 MNHEY and CDR2 SVGAGI. Germline trimming cut 5 bases from V and 1 base from J; bases unmatched to any gene: 2. CDR3 coding DNA: TGTGCCAGCAGTAAACTAGCGGGGGGCACAGATACGCAGTATTTT. It translates to CASSKLAGGTDTQYF.

This clone was seen a few times. The chain combines TRBV2 with TRBJ2-3, with D uncertain. The germline V and J ends were trimmed by 4 bases and 0 bases, with 11 bases remaining between them. The CDR3 is made up of 15 amino acids. From germline, CDR1 is SNHLY and CDR2 FYNNEI. CDR3 loop: CASSGMVWSTDTQYF. CDR3 nucleotides: TGTGCCAGCAGTGGAATGGTCTGGAGCACAGATACGCAGTATTTT.

This clone occurred a few times. The rearrangement links TRBV9 to TRBJ2-3, with 7 bases matching TRBD2. This CDR3 region has 13 residues. Trimming at V came to 4 bases and at J to 2 bases, leaving 1 base not matched to a gene. CDR1 is SGDLS, CDR2 YYNGEE, per germline. The chain's CDR3 is CASSLAVTDTQYF. For the CDR3, the DNA is TGTGCCAGCAGCCTAGCGGTCACAGATACGCAGTATTTT.

This clone occurred a few times. The gene calls are TRBV5-4 and TRBJ2-7, with 7 bases that match TRBD2. Germline CDR1 and CDR2: SGHNT and YYREEE (reference sequence). The CDR3 totals 15 residues. Germline trimming cut 4 bases from V and 0 bases from J; bases unmatched to any gene: 7. The CDR3, as DNA: TGTGCCAGCAGCCAAGTTGGCGGGAGCTCCTACGAGCAGTACTTC. Translation gives CASSQVGGSSYEQYF.

This clone is labeled as medium-sized. The chain carries TRBV13 and TRBJ2-2; TRBD2 aligns across 9 bases. Germline CDR1 and CDR2: PRHDT and FYEKMQ (reference sequence). V lost 4 bases to trimming and J lost 2 bases; unmatched junction nucleotides: 8. This CDR3 is 17 amino acids long. CDR3 DNA sequence: TGTGCCAGCAGCTCCCGAGCGGGGGGCTACAACACCGGGGAGCTGTTTTTT. Protein: CASSSRAGGYNTGELFF.

J is TRBJ1-4 and V is TRBV7-9, with D possibly TRBD1 on 6 matching bases. The V gene lost 5 bases and the J gene lost 0 bases, with 13 bases spanning the gap. CDR1 and CDR2 from the germline V gene are SEHNR and FQNEAQ (reference sequence). The CDR3 is 16 residues long. The CDR3 DNA follows: TGTGCCAGCAGCCCCCCCGAGGGGGCAACTAATGAAAAACTGTTTTTT. It codes for CASSPPEGATNEKLFF.

This sequence joins TRBV10-1 and TRBJ2-7, with no clear D. V was clipped by 7 bases and J by 7 bases, with 11 bases between them. The CDR3 extends over 11 amino acids. Germline assignment: CDR1 WNHNN and CDR2 SYGVQD (reference sequence). CDR3 coding DNA: TGCGCCAGCAAACCTGTCAAGGAGCAGTACTTC. Its translation is CASKPVKEQYF.

This clone was counted a single time. CDR3: CASSENYYEQYF. In DNA form, the CDR3 reads TGTGCCAGCAGCGAGAATTATTACGAGCAGTACTTC. V and J are TRBV7-6 and TRBJ2-7; D is unresolved. Deletions cut 5 bases from V and 4 bases from J, with 9 bases between. CDR1 SGHVS and CDR2 FNYEAQ come from the germline V gene. CDR3 length: 12 amino acids.

The chain combines TRBV5-6 with TRBJ2-6; no definite D call. This CDR3 contains 15 residues. The germline V gene has CDR1 SGHDT and CDR2 YYEEEE. V shed 1 base and J shed 0 bases, with 5 bases lying between them. The CDR3 bases are TGTGCCAGCAGCTTGTGGGGCTCTGGGGCCAACGTCCTGACTTTC. Amino acid sequence: CASSLWGSGANVLTF.

The chain joins TRBV6-1 to TRBJ2-7; the match to TRBD2 covers 7 bases. V trimming: 5 bases; J trimming: 3 bases; junction bases outside the gene matches: 10. Germline loops: CDR1 MNHNS, CDR2 SASEGT. The CDR3 extends over 15 amino acids. Here the CDR3 reads CASSPHNGGDYEQYF. DNA for the CDR3: TGTGCCAGCAGTCCGCACAATGGGGGGGACTACGAGCAGTACTTC.

The chain uses TRBV5-2 and TRBJ2-6. TRBV5-2 is deemed a pseudogene. The CDR3 has 18 residues. CDR3 region: CASKPDREYKSRANVLTF. Written as DNA, the CDR3 is TGTGCCAGCAAACCAGATCGAGAGTACAAAAGTCGGGCCAACGTCCTGACTTTC.

CDR3 amino acids: CATSAGWEGPYNEQFF. CDR3 bases: TGTGCCACCAGCGCGGGGTGGGAGGGCCCCTACAATGAGCAGTTCTTC. The genes are TRBV15 and TRBJ2-1; 7 bases match TRBD2. This CDR3 spans 16 amino acids. Trimming took 5 bases from V and 2 from J; bases not matched to a gene: 9. CDR1 and CDR2 from the germline V gene are LNHNV and YYDKDF (reference sequence).

This clone was counted only a few times. This chain links TRBV5-1 with TRBJ2-2; TRBD2 aligns across 9 bases. CDR3 length: 18 residues. The V gene's germline CDR1 is SGHRS and CDR2 YFSETQ. V shed 1 base, J shed 3 bases, and the junction held 10 bases outside the gene matches. The CDR3 region has the DNA TGCGCCAGCAGCTTGATCTCTAGCGGGGATATGTACACCGGGGAGCTGTTTTTT. Amino acid sequence: CASSLISSGDMYTGELFF. The whole variable domain, remainder taken from reference TRBV5-1 and TRBJ2-2, is KAGVTQTPRYLIKTRGQQVTLSCSPISGHRSVSWYQQTPGQGLQFLFEYFSETQRNKGNFPGRFSGRQFSNSRSEMNVSTLELGDSALYLCASSLISSGDMYTGELFFGEGSRLTVL.

This clone is a singleton in its sample. The CDR3 sequence: CASSPWGTGGDEQYF. The CDR3 DNA sequence: TGTGCCAGCAGTCCCTGGGGGACAGGGGGAGACGAGCAGTACTTC. The chain recombines TRBV6-1 with TRBJ2-5; 11 bases align to TRBD1. Judging by the DNA end, TRBJ2-7 fits better; the J call may be wrong. The CDR3 contains 15 residues. From germline, CDR1 is MNHNS and CDR2 SASEGT.

This clone is labeled medium-sized. The chain carries TRBV13 and TRBJ1-6; D call uncertain. The CDR3 length is 16 residues. V gave up 5 bases and J gave up 4 bases, with 15 bases separating them. Germline assignment: CDR1 PRHDT and CDR2 FYEKMQ (reference sequence). The CDR3 region is CASSDAGRSYNSPLHF. CDR3 in DNA: TGTGCCAGCAGCGACGCGGGGAGGAGTTATAATTCACCCCTCCACTTT.

Judged by abundance, this clone is medium-sized. V gene TRBV29-1 combines with J gene TRBJ2-7; TRBD1 matches at 7 bases. Losses at the gene ends were 7 bases for V and 6 bases for J; bases not matched to a gene: 9. CDR1 is SQVTM, CDR2 ANQGSEA, per germline. The CDR3 has 12 residues. CDR3 amino acids: CSATTGAAEQYF. Written as DNA, the CDR3 is TGCAGCGCTACTACAGGGGCGGCCGAGCAGTACTTC.